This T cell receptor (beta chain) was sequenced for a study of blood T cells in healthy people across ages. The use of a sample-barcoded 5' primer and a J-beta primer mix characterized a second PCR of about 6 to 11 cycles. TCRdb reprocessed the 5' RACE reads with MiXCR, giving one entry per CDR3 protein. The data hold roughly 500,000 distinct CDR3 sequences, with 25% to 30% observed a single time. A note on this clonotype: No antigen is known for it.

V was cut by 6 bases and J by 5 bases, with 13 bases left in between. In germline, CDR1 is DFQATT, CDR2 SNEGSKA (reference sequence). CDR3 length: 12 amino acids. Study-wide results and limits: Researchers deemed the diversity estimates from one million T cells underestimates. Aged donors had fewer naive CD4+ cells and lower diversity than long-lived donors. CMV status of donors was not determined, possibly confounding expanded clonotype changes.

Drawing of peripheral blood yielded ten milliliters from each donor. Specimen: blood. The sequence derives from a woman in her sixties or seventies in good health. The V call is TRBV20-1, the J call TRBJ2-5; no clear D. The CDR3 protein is CSAPSDLETQYF. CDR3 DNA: TGCAGTGCCCCGAGCGACCTCGAGACCCAGTACTTC.